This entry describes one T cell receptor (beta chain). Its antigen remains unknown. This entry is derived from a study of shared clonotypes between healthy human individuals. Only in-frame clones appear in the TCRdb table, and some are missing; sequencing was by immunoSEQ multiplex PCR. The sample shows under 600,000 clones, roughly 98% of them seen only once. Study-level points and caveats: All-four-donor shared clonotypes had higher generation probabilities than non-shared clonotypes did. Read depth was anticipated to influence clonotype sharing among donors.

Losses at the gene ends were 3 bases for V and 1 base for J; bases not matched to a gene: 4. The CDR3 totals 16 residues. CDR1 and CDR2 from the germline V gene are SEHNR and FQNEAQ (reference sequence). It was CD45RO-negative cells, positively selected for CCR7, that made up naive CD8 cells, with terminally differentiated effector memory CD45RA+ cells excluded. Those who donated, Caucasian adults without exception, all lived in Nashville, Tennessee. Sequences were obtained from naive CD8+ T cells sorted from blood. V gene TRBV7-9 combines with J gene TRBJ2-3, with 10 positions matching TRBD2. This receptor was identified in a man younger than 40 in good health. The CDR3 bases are TGTGCCAGCAGCTTTCCGCTAGCGGGAGGCACAGATACGCAGTATTTT. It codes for CASSFPLAGGTDTQYF.